The present TCR beta chain was sequenced within a study of OX40 agonist ivuxolimab in advanced cancers. General study findings and limits: Some patients who did not respond also had low normalized T-cell clonal expansion.

The V gene lost 2 bases and the J gene lost 0 bases, with 13 bases spanning the gap. The CDR3 covers 16 residues. Germline CDR1 is SGHDT and CDR2 is YYEEEE. Clones were sequenced by immunoSEQ multiplex PCR, and TCRdb holds only the in-frame ones, with some missing. The sample records around 66,000 clones, approximately 92% being singletons. Concerning this clone: Its antigen is undetermined.

The receptor was derived from an adult with an advanced solid tumor such as melanoma, head and neck, liver or kidney cancer. This sample comprised CD4+ or CD8+ T cells sorted from blood, obtained in a trial of the OX40 agonist ivuxolimab. V is TRBV5-6 and J is TRBJ2-3, with D possibly called TRBD1 or TRBD2 (6 bases each). CDR3 protein: CASSLGGITSTDTQYF. DNA of the CDR3: TGTGCCAGCAGCTTAGGGGGGATTACTAGCACAGATACGCAGTATTTT.